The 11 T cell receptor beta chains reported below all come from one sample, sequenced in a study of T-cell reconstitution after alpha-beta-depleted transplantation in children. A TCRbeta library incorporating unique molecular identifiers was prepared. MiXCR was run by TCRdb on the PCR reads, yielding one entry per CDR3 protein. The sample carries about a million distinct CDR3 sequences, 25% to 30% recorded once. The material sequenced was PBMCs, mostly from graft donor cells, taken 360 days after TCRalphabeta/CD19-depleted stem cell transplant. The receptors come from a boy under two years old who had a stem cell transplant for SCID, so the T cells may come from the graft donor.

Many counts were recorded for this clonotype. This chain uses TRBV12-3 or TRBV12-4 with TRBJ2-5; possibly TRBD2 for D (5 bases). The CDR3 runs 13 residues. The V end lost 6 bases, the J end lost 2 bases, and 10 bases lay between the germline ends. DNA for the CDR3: TGTGCCAGCAGCCCCTCGGGACAAGAGACCCAGTACTTC. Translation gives CASSPSGQETQYF.

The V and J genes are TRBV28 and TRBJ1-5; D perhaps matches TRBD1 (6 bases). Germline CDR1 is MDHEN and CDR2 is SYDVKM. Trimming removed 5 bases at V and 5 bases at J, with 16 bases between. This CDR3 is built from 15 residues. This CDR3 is CASSLRDTVYQPQHF. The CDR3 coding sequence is TGTGCCAGCAGTCTACGGGACACGGTCTATCAGCCCCAGCATTTT.

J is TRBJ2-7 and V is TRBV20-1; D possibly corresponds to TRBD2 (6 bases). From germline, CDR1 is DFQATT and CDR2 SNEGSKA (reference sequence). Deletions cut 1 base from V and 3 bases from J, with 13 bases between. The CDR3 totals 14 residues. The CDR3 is CSARVPSVLYEQYF. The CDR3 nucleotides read TGCAGTGCTAGAGTCCCTAGCGTCCTCTACGAGCAGTACTTC.

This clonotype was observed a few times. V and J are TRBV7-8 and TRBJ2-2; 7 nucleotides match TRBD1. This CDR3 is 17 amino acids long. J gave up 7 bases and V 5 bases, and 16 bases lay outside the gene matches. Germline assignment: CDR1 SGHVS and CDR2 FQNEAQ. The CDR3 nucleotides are TGTGCCAGCAGCAACCCGAAAACAGGGGAATCAGGCGGGGAGCTGTTTTTT. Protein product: CASSNPKTGESGGELFF.

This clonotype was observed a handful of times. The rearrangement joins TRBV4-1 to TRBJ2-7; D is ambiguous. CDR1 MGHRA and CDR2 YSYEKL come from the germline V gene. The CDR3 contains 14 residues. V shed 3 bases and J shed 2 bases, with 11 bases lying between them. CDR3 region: CASSQGPRPYEQYF. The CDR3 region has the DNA TGCGCCAGCAGCCAGGGCCCCAGGCCCTACGAGCAGTACTTC.

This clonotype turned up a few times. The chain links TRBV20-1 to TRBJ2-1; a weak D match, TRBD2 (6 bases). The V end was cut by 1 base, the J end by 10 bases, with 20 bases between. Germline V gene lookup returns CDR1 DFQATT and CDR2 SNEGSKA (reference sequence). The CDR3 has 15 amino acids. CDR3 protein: CSARGGSGVAREQFF. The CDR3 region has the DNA TGCAGTGCTAGAGGTGGCTCGGGGGTCGCCAGGGAGCAGTTCTTC.

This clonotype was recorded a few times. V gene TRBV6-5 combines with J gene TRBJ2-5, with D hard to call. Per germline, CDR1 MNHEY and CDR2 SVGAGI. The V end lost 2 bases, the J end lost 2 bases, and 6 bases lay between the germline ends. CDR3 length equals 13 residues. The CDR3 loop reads CASSYTVQETQYF. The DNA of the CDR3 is TGTGCCAGCAGTTACACCGTACAAGAGACCCAGTACTTC.

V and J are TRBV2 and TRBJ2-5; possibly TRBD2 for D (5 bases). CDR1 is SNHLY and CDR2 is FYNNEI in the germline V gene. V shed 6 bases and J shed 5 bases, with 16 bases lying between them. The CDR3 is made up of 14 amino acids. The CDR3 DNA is TGTGCCAGCAGCGTTGACTATCGCGCGGAGACCCAGTACTTC. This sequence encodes CASSVDYRAETQYF.

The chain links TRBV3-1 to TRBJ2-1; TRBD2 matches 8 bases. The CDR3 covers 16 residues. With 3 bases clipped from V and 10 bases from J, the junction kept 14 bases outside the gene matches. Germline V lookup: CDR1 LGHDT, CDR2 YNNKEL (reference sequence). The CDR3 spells CASSHLPGLEPWEQFF. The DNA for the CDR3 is TGTGCCAGCAGCCACCTACCGGGACTAGAGCCTTGGGAGCAGTTCTTC.

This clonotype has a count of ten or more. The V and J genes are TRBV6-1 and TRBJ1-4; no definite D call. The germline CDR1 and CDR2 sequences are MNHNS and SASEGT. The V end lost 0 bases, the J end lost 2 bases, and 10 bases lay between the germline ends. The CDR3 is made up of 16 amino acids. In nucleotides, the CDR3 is TGTGCCAGCAGTGAAGCGCGGTGGACCACTAATGAAAAACTGTTTTTT. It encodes CASSEARWTTNEKLFF.

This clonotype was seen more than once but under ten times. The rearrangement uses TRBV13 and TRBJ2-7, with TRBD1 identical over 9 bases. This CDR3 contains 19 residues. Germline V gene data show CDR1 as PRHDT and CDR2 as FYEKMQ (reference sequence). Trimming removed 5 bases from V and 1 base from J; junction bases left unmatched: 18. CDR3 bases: TGTGCCAGCAGCCCCCGGGACAGGGCCCTACAACGCGATTCCTACGAGCAGTACTTC. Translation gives CASSPRDRALQRDSYEQYF.